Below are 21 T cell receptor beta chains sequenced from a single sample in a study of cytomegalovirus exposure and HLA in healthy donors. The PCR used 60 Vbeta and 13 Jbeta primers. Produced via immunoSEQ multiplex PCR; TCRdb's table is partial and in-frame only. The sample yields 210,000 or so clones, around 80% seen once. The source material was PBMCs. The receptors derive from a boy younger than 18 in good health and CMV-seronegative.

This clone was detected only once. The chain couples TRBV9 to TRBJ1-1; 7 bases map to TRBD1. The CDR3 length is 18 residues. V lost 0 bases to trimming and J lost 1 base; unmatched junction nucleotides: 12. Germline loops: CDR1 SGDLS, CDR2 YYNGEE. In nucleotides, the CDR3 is TGTGCCAGCAGCGTAGAGCGGACAGGATTATCAAGGAACACTGAAGCTTTCTTT. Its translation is CASSVERTGLSRNTEAFF.

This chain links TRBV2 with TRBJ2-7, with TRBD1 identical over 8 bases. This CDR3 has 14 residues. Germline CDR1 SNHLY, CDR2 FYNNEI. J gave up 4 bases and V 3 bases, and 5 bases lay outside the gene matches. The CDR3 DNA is TGTGCCAGCAGTGACCAGGGGGCGCTTTACGAGCAGTACTTC. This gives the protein CASSDQGALYEQYF.

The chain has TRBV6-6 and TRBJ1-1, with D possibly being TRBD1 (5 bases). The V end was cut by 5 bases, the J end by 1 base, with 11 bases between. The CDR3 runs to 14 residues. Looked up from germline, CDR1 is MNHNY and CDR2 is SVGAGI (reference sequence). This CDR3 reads CASSPHGQNTEAFF. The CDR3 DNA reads TGTGCCAGCAGTCCTCACGGACAGAACACTGAAGCTTTCTTT.

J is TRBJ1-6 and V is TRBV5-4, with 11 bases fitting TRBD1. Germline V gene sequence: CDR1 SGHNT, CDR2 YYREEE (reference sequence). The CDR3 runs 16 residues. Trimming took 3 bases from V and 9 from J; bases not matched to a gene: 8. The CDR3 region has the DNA TGTGCCAGCAGCTCGATGGGACAGGGGGACCTTTCACCCCTCCACTTT. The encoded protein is CASSSMGQGDLSPLHF.

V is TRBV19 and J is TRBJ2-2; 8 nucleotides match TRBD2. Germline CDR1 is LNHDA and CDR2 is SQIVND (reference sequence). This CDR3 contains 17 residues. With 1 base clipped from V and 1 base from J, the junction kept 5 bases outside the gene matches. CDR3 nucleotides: TGTGCCAGTAGTATAGGGTTCAGCGGGGGGAACACCGGGGAGCTGTTTTTT. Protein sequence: CASSIGFSGGNTGELFF. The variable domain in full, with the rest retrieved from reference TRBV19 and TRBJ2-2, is DGGITQSPKYLFRKEGQNVTLSCEQNLNHDAMYWYRQDPGQGLRLIYYSQIVNDFQKGDIAEGYSVSREKKESFPLTVTSAQKNPTAFYLCASSIGFSGGNTGELFFGEGSRLTVL.

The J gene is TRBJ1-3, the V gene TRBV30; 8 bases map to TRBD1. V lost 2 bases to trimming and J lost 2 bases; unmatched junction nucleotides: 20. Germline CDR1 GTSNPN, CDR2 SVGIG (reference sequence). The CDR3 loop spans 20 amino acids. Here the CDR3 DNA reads TGTGCCTGGAGTAGAGGGACAGGTACCTACCCACCATTGACTGGAAACACCATATATTTT. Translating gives CAWSRGTGTYPPLTGNTIYF. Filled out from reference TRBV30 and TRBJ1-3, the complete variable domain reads SQTIHQWPATLVQPVGSPLSLECTVEGTSNPNLYWYRQAAGRGLQLLFYSVGIGQISSEVPQNLSASRPQDRQFILSSKKLLLSDSGFYLCAWSRGTGTYPPLTGNTIYFGEGSWLTVV.

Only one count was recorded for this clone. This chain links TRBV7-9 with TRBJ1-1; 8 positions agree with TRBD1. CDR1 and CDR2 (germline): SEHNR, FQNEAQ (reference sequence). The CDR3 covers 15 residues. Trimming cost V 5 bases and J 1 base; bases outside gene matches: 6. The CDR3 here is CASSPRDRRNTEAFF. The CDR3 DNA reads TGTGCCAGCAGCCCACGGGACAGGCGGAACACTGAAGCTTTCTTT.

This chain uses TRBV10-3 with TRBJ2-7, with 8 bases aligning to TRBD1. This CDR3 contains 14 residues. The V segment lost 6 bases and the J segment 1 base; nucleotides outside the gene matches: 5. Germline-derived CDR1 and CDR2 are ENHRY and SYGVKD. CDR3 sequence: CAISPGQESYEQYF. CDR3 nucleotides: TGTGCCATCAGCCCGGGACAGGAGTCCTACGAGCAGTACTTC.

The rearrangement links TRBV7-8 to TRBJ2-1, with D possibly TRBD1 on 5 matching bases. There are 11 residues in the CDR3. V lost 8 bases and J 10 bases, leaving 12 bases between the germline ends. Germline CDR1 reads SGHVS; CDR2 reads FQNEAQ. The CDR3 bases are TGTGCCAGCCTATTAAGGACAGAGCAGTTCTTC. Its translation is CASLLRTEQFF.

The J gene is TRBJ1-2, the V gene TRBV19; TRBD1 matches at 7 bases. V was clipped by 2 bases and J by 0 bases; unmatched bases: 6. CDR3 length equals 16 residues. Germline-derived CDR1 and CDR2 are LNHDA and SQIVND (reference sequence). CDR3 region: CASSIQGQEANYGYTF. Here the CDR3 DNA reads TGTGCCAGTAGTATACAAGGACAGGAGGCTAACTATGGCTACACCTTC. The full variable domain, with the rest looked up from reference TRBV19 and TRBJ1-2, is DGGITQSPKYLFRKEGQNVTLSCEQNLNHDAMYWYRQDPGQGLRLIYYSQIVNDFQKGDIAEGYSVSREKKESFPLTVTSAQKNPTAFYLCASSIQGQEANYGYTFGSGTRLTVV.

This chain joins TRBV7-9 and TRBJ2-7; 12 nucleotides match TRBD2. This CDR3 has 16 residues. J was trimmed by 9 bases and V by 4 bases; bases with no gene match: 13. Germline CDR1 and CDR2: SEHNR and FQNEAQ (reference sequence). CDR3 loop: CASSSPGRTSGTVQYF. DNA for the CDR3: TGTGCCAGCAGCTCCCCCGGACGGACTAGCGGGACCGTGCAGTACTTC.

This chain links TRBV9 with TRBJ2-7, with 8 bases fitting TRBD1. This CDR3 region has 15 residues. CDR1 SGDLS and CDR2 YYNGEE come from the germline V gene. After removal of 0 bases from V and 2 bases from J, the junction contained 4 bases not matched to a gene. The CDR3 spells CASSVEGQAPYEQYF. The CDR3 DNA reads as TGTGCCAGCAGCGTAGAGGGACAGGCCCCCTACGAGCAGTACTTC.

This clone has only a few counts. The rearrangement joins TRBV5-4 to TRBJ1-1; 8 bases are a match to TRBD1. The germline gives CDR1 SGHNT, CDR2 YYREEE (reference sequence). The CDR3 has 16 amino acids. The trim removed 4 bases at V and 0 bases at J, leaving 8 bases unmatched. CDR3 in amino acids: CASSPRQGRMNTEAFF. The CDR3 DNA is TGTGCCAGCAGCCCGCGACAGGGGAGGATGAACACTGAAGCTTTCTTT.

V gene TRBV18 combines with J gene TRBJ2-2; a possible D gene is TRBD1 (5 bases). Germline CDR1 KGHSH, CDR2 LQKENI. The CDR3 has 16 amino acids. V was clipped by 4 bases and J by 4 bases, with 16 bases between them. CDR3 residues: CASSRFFRTPTGELFF. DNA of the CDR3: TGTGCCAGCTCACGTTTCTTTCGGACACCCACCGGGGAGCTGTTTTTT.

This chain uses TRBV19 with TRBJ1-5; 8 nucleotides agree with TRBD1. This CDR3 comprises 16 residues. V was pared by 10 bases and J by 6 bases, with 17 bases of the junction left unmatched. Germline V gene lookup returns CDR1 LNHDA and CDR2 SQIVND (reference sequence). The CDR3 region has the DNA TGTGCCACCCAAGAATTCGAGACAGGGGCGAGTCAGCCCCAGCATTTT. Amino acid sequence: CATQEFETGASQPQHF.

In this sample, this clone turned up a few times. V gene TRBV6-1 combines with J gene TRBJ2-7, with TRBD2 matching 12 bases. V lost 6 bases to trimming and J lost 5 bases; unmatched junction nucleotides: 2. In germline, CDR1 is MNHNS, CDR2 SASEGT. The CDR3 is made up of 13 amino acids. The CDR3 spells CASSRTSGNEQYF. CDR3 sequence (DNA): TGTGCCAGCAGCCGGACTAGCGGGAACGAGCAGTACTTC.

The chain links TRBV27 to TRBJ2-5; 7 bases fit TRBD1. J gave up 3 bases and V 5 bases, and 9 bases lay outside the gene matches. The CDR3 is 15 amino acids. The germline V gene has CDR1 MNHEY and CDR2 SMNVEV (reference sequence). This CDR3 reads CASSPHRDREETQYF. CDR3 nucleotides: TGTGCCAGCAGTCCCCACCGGGACAGAGAAGAGACCCAGTACTTC.

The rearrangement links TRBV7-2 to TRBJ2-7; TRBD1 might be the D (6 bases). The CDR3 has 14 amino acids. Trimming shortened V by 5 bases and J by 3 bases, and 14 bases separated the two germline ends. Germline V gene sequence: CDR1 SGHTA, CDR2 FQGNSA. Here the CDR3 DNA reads TGTGCCAGCAGCCCTCACAGGGAAATCTACGAGCAGTACTTC. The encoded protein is CASSPHREIYEQYF. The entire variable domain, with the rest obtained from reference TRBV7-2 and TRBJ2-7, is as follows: GAGVSQSPSNKVTEKGKDVELRCDPISGHTALYWYRQSLGQGLEFLIYFQGNSAPDKSGLPSDRFSAERTGGSVSTLTIQRTQQEDSAVYLCASSPHREIYEQYFGPGTRLTVT.

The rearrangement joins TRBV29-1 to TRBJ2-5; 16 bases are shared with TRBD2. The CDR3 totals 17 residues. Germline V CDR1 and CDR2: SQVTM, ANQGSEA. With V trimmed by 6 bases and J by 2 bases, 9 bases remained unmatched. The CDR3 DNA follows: TGCAGCGTGGACGGACCGGGACTAGCGGGAGGGCAAGAGACCCAGTACTTC. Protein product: CSVDGPGLAGGQETQYF.

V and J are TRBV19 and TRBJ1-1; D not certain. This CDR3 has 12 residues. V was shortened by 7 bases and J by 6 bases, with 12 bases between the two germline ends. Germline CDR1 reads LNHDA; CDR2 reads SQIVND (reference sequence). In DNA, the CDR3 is TGTGCCAGTAAAGCCCCAGGCCCTGAAGCTTTCTTT. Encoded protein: CASKAPGPEAFF.

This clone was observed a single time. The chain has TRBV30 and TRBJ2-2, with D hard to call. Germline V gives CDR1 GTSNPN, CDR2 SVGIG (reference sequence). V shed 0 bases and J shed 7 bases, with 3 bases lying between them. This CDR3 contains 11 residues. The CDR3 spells CAWSVLGELFF. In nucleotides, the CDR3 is TGTGCCTGGAGTGTACTCGGGGAGCTGTTTTTT.